This T cell receptor beta chain came from a study of T cells in localized non-small cell lung cancer. The protocol was immunoSEQ multiplex PCR, while the TCRdb copy is restricted to in-frame clones and leaves out a portion. Of around 50,000 clones listed, more than 75% are singletons. CDR1 and CDR2 (germline): MNHNS, SASEGT. This CDR3 has 12 amino acids. V was shortened by 1 base and J by 8 bases, with 8 bases between the two germline ends. This rearrangement joins TRBV6-1 to TRBJ1-1; unclear D gene. This TCR was recovered from a female donor with stage II lung adenocarcinoma. Here the sequenced sample was PBMCs, taken before any cancer treatment. For the CDR3, the DNA is TGTGCCAGCAGTGAAGGTAGGGTAGAAGCTTTCTTT. This gives the protein CASSEGRVEAFF.